This paragraph reports one T cell receptor (beta chain). This record belongs to a study of blood T cell repertoires in COVID-19. Turning to the study itself: Samples came from the United States, Italy and Spain, spanning acute and convalescent COVID-19. PBMCs, B-cell-depleted T cells, or T cells provided the cDNA or gDNA that made up the material.

A Seattle source enrolled patients during active infection and followed them longitudinally. As processed by the authors: Scientists estimated how many nucleated cells there were by amplifying reference gene primers. Only in-frame clones appear in the TCRdb table, and some are missing; sequencing was by immunoSEQ multiplex PCR. V and J calls and clone size are as listed in that table; D and trimming were resolved from the DNA. The sample has around 71,000 clones, 75% to 85% seen once; the top ten hold approximately 7%. Per germline, CDR1 SEHNR and CDR2 FQNEAQ (reference sequence). There are 15 residues in the CDR3. Trimming removed 4 bases at V and 8 bases at J, with 18 bases between.

This chain connects TRBV7-9 to TRBJ2-1; D not certain. The source of this sequence is a man aged 25 to 40 with COVID-19, enrolled during active disease. The source material was peripheral blood. Here the CDR3 reads CASSSVGGRLHEQFF. The CDR3 DNA follows: TGTGCCAGCAGCTCCGTCGGCGGAAGGCTCCATGAGCAGTTCTTC.